A single sample gave rise to the 18 T cell receptor beta chains below, sequenced in a study of vaccination effects on CD4 cells after COVID-19. Produced via immunoSEQ multiplex PCR; TCRdb's table is partial and in-frame only. The sample has 65,000 to 95,000 clones; over 70% are singletons. Their specific antigens are unknown. Sequencing in the ViraFEST assay came after antigen-specific CD4+ T cells had been expanded with viral peptide pools, which were used to stimulate PBMC. A 10-day culture period preceded the isolation of CD4+ T cells. Two doses of BNT162b2 or mRNA-1273 vaccine were administered to participants. This material consisted of CD4+ T cells from PBMCs cultured with HCoV-OC43 spike peptides, taken after COVID-19 vaccination. The subset was: HCoV-OC43 spike overlapping peptide pool stimulation. These receptor sequences come from a human donor who received a COVID-19 vaccine.

This clone was observed once. The J gene is TRBJ2-5, the V gene TRBV4-3; maybe TRBD2 (5 bases). Germline V gene data show CDR1 as LGHNA and CDR2 as YSLEER. Trimming took off 0 bases at V and 5 bases at J, with 19 bases between the two ends. This CDR3 has 17 amino acids. This CDR3 is CASSQEPRSTGMETQYF. CDR3 DNA sequence: TGCGCCAGCAGCCAAGAACCACGCTCTACGGGGATGGAGACCCAGTACTTC.

This sequence joins TRBV18 and TRBJ2-7; tentatively, D is TRBD1 or TRBD2 (5 bases each). With 4 bases removed from V and 0 bases from J, the gap between germline ends came to 19 bases. Germline V gene sequence: CDR1 KGHSH, CDR2 LQKENI. The CDR3 has 17 amino acids. The CDR3 DNA follows: TGTGCCAGCTCACTCCTTAGTGGGGGAAGAAGCTCCTACGAGCAGTACGTC. Its protein is CASSLLSGGRSSYEQYV.

This clone was detected a few times. The gene calls are TRBV27 and TRBJ2-1; 9 bases fit TRBD1. The CDR3 spans 16 residues. The trim removed 5 bases at V and 6 bases at J, leaving 11 bases unmatched. Germline CDR1 and CDR2: MNHEY and SMNVEV (reference sequence). The CDR3 nucleotides are TGTGCCAGCAGTCCCGCCACGGGACAGGGTCCCAATGAGCAGTTCTTC. This encodes CASSPATGQGPNEQFF.

This clone has a handful of counts. CDR3 region: CASSEDRNTGELFF. CDR3 DNA sequence: TGTGCCAGCAGTGAGGACCGAAACACCGGGGAGCTGTTTTTT. This chain joins TRBV2 and TRBJ2-2; D remains unclear. The CDR3 spans 14 residues. Germline V gene lookup returns CDR1 SNHLY and CDR2 FYNNEI. V lost 3 bases and J lost 2, with 7 bases in between.

This clone was counted only a few times. The chain combines TRBV7-3 with TRBJ2-1; 11 bases align to TRBD2. The germline V gene encodes CDR1 SGHTA and CDR2 FQGTGA. CDR3 length equals 16 residues. J gave up 7 bases and V 1 base, and 6 bases lay outside the gene matches. The CDR3 protein is CASSLNSGGAGNEQFF. For the CDR3, the DNA is TGTGCCAGCAGCTTAAATAGCGGGGGGGCCGGGAATGAGCAGTTCTTC.

This clone was observed a handful of times. This chain links TRBV2 with TRBJ2-5, with D uncertain. The V and J ends lost 4 bases and 5 bases respectively, with 5 bases between them. Germline CDR1 and CDR2: SNHLY and FYNNEI. The CDR3 is 11 residues long. The CDR3 DNA sequence: TGTGCCAGCAGTGTAGGGGAGACCCAGTACTTC. Translating gives CASSVGETQYF.

This clone has more than one count but fewer than ten. This chain's CDR3 is CASSLVTGEETQYF. CDR3 DNA sequence: TGCGCCAGCAGCTTGGTGACAGGAGAAGAGACCCAGTACTTC. The chain employs TRBV5-1 and TRBJ2-5; TRBD1 is a possible D gene (6 bases). CDR1 and CDR2 from the germline V gene are SGHRS and YFSETQ. The CDR3 has 14 amino acids. V lost 0 bases to trimming and J lost 3 bases, with 9 bases between them.

This chain uses TRBV7-3 with TRBJ2-5; D is unclear. CDR1 is SGHTA and CDR2 is FQGTGA in the germline V gene. The CDR3 runs 13 residues. V was pared by 5 bases and J by 1 base, with 8 bases between. CDR3 protein: CASSRTGQETQYF. CDR3 in DNA: TGTGCCAGCAGCCGCACGGGCCAAGAGACCCAGTACTTC.

This chain links TRBV6-6 with TRBJ1-6; D ambiguous. This CDR3 is built from 16 residues. V was trimmed by 2 bases and J by 0 bases, leaving 8 bases between them. Germline V gene sequence: CDR1 MNHNY, CDR2 SVGAGI (reference sequence). This CDR3 is CASSYERSSYNSPLHF. CDR3 nucleotide sequence: TGTGCCAGCAGTTACGAACGGAGCTCCTATAATTCACCCCTCCACTTT.

This clone was detected only once. The V and J genes are TRBV10-2 and TRBJ2-7; perhaps TRBD2 as D (6 bases). The V and J ends lost 6 bases and 0 bases respectively, with 12 bases between them. The CDR3 sequence is 14 residues long. Per germline, CDR1 WSHSY and CDR2 SAAADI. The CDR3 loop is CASRVGGSSYEQYV. In DNA form, the CDR3 reads TGCGCCAGCAGGGTGGGGGGTTCCTCCTACGAGCAGTACGTC.

V gene TRBV18 combines with J gene TRBJ1-3; D is perhaps TRBD1 (5 bases). Per the germline V gene, CDR1 is KGHSH and CDR2 is LQKENI. V lost 2 bases to trimming and J lost 1 base, with 12 bases between them. This CDR3 is built from 16 residues. CDR3 bases: TGTGCCAGCTCACCAAAACCGCAGGGATCTGGAAACACCATATATTTT. It is translated as CASSPKPQGSGNTIYF.

This clone was counted a few times. V usage is TRBV29-1 and J usage is TRBJ2-7; no definite D call. The CDR3 has 12 residues. Germline CDR1 is SQVTM and CDR2 is ANQGSEA. V was clipped by 3 bases and J by 3 bases, with 9 bases between them. CDR3 nucleotides: TGCAGCGTTGATCACAGATACTACGAGCAGTACGTC. Amino acids: CSVDHRYYEQYV.

The gene calls are TRBV19 and TRBJ2-7; D not certain. The CDR3 is 12 amino acids. V gave up 9 bases and J gave up 3 bases, with 12 bases separating them. Germline V CDR1 and CDR2: LNHDA, SQIVND (reference sequence). This chain's CDR3 is CASLLVDYEQYV. CDR3 in DNA: TGTGCCAGCCTCCTAGTTGACTACGAGCAGTACGTC.

In this sample, this clone turned up a few times. The chain uses TRBV9 and TRBJ2-3; the match to TRBD2 covers 8 bases. With 0 bases clipped from V and 2 bases from J, the junction kept 2 bases outside the gene matches. CDR1 SGDLS and CDR2 YYNGEE come from the germline V gene. This CDR3 has 15 amino acids. CDR3 nucleotide sequence: TGTGCCAGCAGCGTAGGCGGGGGGACCACAGATACGCAGTATTTT. Translation gives CASSVGGGTTDTQYF.

The chain uses TRBV4-2 and TRBJ1-2, with 10 bases identical to TRBD1. The CDR3 has 18 amino acids. V was pared by 3 bases and J by 0 bases, with 10 bases of the junction left unmatched. Germline V CDR1 and CDR2: LGHNA, YNFKEQ. CDR3 amino acids: CASSQGLSGTGANYGYTF. In DNA, the CDR3 is TGTGCCAGCAGCCAGGGGTTGAGTGGGACAGGGGCTAACTATGGCTACACCTTC.

This CDR3 is CASSLYGYEQYV. As DNA, the CDR3 is TGTGCCAGCAGTCTCTACGGCTACGAGCAGTACGTC. The chain carries TRBV12-3 or TRBV12-4 and TRBJ2-7, with unresolved D. The CDR3 consists of 12 residues. The ends were cut back, 5 bases at V and 3 bases at J, with 8 bases in the middle.

V gene TRBV4-1 combines with J gene TRBJ1-4; no reliable D call. This CDR3 is built from 14 residues. V lost 4 bases, J lost 8 bases, and 14 bases lay in between. Germline V gene sequence: CDR1 MGHRA, CDR2 YSYEKL. CDR3 amino acids: CASSPHVGREKLFF. The CDR3 DNA reads TGCGCCAGCAGCCCCCACGTCGGTCGAGAAAAACTGTTTTTT.

This clone was seen a few times. This rearrangement joins TRBV19 to TRBJ1-5, with D possibly being TRBD1 (5 bases). Germline loops: CDR1 LNHDA, CDR2 SQIVND (reference sequence). V was shortened by 10 bases and J by 1 base, with 14 bases between the two germline ends. This CDR3 region has 14 residues. As DNA, the CDR3 is TGTGCCACCCAAAGGGGAGGAAGCAATCAGCCCCAGCATTTT. It yields the protein CATQRGGSNQPQHF.